One TCR beta chain is described in this entry. The data stem from a study of blood T cell repertoires in COVID-19. Across the whole study: From T cells, B-cell-depleted T cells, or PBMCs came the material, which was cDNA or gDNA.

The V end was cut by 7 bases, the J end by 4 bases, with 17 bases between. The CDR3 runs 15 residues. The germline CDR1 and CDR2 sequences are MGHRA and YSYEKL. TCRdb keeps only in-frame clones here, not all; method: immunoSEQ multiplex PCR. The table includes about 170,000 clones, under 90% detected once. The sample comprised peripheral blood. V and J are TRBV4-1 and TRBJ2-1, with a weak D call TRBD2 (6 bases). This receptor was obtained from a woman of 80 years or more with acute or convalescent COVID-19. The CDR3 DNA reads as TGCGCCAGCATGGGGGGATTGGCGGGATACAATGAGCAGTTCTTC. Encoded protein: CASMGGLAGYNEQFF.